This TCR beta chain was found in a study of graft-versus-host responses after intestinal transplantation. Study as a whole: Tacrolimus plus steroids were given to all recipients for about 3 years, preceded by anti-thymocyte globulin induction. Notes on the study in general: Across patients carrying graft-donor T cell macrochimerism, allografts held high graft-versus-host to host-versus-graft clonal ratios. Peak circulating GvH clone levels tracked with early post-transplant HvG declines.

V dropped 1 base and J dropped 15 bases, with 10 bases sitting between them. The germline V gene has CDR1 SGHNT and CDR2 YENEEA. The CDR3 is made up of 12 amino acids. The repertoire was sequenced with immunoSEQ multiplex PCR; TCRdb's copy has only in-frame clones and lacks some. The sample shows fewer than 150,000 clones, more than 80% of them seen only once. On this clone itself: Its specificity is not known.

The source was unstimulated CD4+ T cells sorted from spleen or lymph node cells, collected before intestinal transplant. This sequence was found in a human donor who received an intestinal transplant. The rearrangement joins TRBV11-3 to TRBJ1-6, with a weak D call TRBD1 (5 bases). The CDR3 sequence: CASSLVGQGLHF. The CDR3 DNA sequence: TGTGCCAGCAGCTTAGTGGGCCAGGGCCTCCACTTT.